Listed below are T cell receptor beta chains from one sample, sequenced in a study of shared clonotypes between healthy human individuals. TCRdb's table, derived via immunoSEQ multiplex PCR, lists solely in-frame clones and lacks some. The table has some 700,000 clones, 80% to 95% seen once. Sequencing was performed on memory CD8+ T cells from PBMCs. The receptor set was obtained from a man aged 18 to 29 in good health. Some clones in this sample may be carry-over from other donors' samples. CDR3s include the opening cysteine and the closing phenylalanine or tryptophan. Each record gives: J gene, V gene, clone size, D gene, CDR3 protein, CDR3 DNA. The D gene is left open where the match is weak. Not every row has a clone size; where given, it reads once, few, many or a size class.

j_call: TRBJ1-4; v_call: TRBV2; clone_size: .; d_call: .; cdr3_aa: CASSEWQTLPHATNEKLFF; cdr3_nt: TGTGCCAGCAGTGAATGGCAAACACTCCCACATGCAACTAATGAAAAACTGTTTTTT
j_call: TRBJ2-5; v_call: TRBV7-9; clone_size: few; d_call: TRBD1; cdr3_aa: CASSHRTGSHQETQYF; cdr3_nt: TGTGCCAGCAGCCATCGGACAGGGAGCCACCAAGAGACCCAGTACTTC
j_call: TRBJ2-1; v_call: TRBV6-4; clone_size: .; d_call: TRBD1; cdr3_aa: CASSDGAGTGAGEQFF; cdr3_nt: TGTGCCAGCAGTGACGGGGCGGGGACAGGGGCCGGGGAGCAGTTCTTC
j_call: TRBJ1-5; v_call: TRBV29-1; clone_size: many; d_call: TRBD1; cdr3_aa: CSARTGGLEGPQHF; cdr3_nt: TGCAGCGCCCGGACAGGTGGCCTCGAAGGGCCCCAGCATTTT
j_call: TRBJ1-2; v_call: TRBV6-6; clone_size: few; d_call: .; cdr3_aa: CASSYSIGGDGYTF; cdr3_nt: TGTGCCAGCAGTTACTCGATTGGGGGCGATGGCTACACCTTC
j_call: TRBJ2-1; v_call: TRBV27; clone_size: .; d_call: TRBD1; cdr3_aa: CASSSPLTGEISYNEQFF; cdr3_nt: TGTGCCAGCAGTTCCCCACTGACAGGGGAAATCTCCTACAATGAGCAGTTCTTC
j_call: TRBJ1-5; v_call: TRBV27; clone_size: .; d_call: .; cdr3_aa: CAREQVPLAGQPQHF; cdr3_nt: TGTGCCAGGGAACAGGTCCCCTTGGCAGGACAGCCCCAGCATTTT
j_call: TRBJ2-1; v_call: TRBV27; clone_size: .; d_call: .; cdr3_aa: CGAAGSSYNEQFF; cdr3_nt: TGTGGAGCGGCGGGGAGCTCCTACAATGAGCAGTTCTTC
j_call: TRBJ2-7; v_call: TRBV30; clone_size: .; d_call: .; cdr3_aa: CAWSVAGSEQYF; cdr3_nt: TGTGCCTGGAGTGTTGCGGGCTCCGAGCAGTACTTC
j_call: TRBJ2-5; v_call: TRBV10-1; clone_size: .; d_call: .; cdr3_aa: CASIRETQYF; cdr3_nt: TGCGCCAGCATAAGAGAGACCCAGTACTTC
j_call: TRBJ2-7; v_call: TRBV28; clone_size: .; d_call: .; cdr3_aa: CASSLATTGSYEQYF; cdr3_nt: TGTGCCAGCAGTTTAGCAACGACAGGTTCCTACGAGCAGTACTTC
j_call: TRBJ2-7; v_call: TRBV6-5; clone_size: .; d_call: .; cdr3_aa: CASSPDGNYEQYF; cdr3_nt: TGTGCCAGCAGTCCCGACGGAAACTACGAGCAGTACTTC
j_call: TRBJ1-2; v_call: TRBV14; clone_size: .; d_call: .; cdr3_aa: CASSQDRSGYTF; cdr3_nt: TGTGCCAGCAGCCAAGATCGCTCTGGCTACACCTTC
j_call: TRBJ1-2; v_call: TRBV30; clone_size: .; d_call: TRBD1; cdr3_aa: CAWDRGAYGYTF; cdr3_nt: TGTGCCTGGGACAGGGGAGCCTATGGCTACACCTTC
j_call: TRBJ2-7; v_call: TRBV6-5; clone_size: .; d_call: .; cdr3_aa: CASSSNNSPYEQYF; cdr3_nt: TGTGCCAGCAGTTCAAATAATTCTCCCTACGAGCAGTACTTC
j_call: TRBJ2-3; v_call: TRBV12-5; clone_size: few; d_call: .; cdr3_aa: CASGRGDTQYF; cdr3_nt: TGTGCTAGTGGTCGGGGGGATACGCAGTATTTT
j_call: TRBJ2-1; v_call: TRBV27; clone_size: .; d_call: .; cdr3_aa: CASSLHNKSDEQFF; cdr3_nt: TGTGCCAGCAGTTTACATAACAAGAGCGATGAGCAGTTCTTC
j_call: TRBJ1-2; v_call: TRBV7-3; clone_size: .; d_call: .; cdr3_aa: CASSFGGGVGYTF; cdr3_nt: TGTGCCAGCAGCTTCGGGGGCGGCGTTGGCTACACCTTC
j_call: TRBJ2-7; v_call: TRBV5-1; clone_size: .; d_call: .; cdr3_aa: CASSLFNSYEQYF; cdr3_nt: TGCGCCAGCAGCTTGTTTAACAGCTACGAGCAGTACTTC
j_call: TRBJ2-7; v_call: TRBV27; clone_size: .; d_call: .; cdr3_aa: CASISRNSGEQYF; cdr3_nt: TGTGCCAGCATCTCCAGAAACTCTGGCGAGCAGTACTTC
j_call: TRBJ2-1; v_call: TRBV12-5; clone_size: .; d_call: TRBD2; cdr3_aa: CASGLVRLAGVNSGIEQFF; cdr3_nt: TGTGCTAGTGGTTTGGTGAGACTAGCGGGAGTAAACTCGGGAATTGAGCAGTTCTTC
j_call: TRBJ2-1; v_call: TRBV5-1; clone_size: .; d_call: TRBD1; cdr3_aa: CASSLAPGGINNEQFF; cdr3_nt: TGCGCCAGCAGCTTGGCCCCAGGGGGAATTAACAATGAGCAGTTCTTC
j_call: TRBJ1-2; v_call: TRBV13; clone_size: .; d_call: .; cdr3_aa: CASSLNNRPHLNYGYTF; cdr3_nt: TGTGCCAGCAGCTTAAATAATAGGCCGCATCTTAACTATGGCTACACCTTC
j_call: TRBJ2-7; v_call: TRBV30; clone_size: .; d_call: .; cdr3_aa: CAWSITQGNEQYF; cdr3_nt: TGTGCCTGGAGTATAACACAGGGAAACGAGCAGTACTTC
j_call: TRBJ1-3; v_call: TRBV9; clone_size: .; d_call: .; cdr3_aa: CASSVEGLTPGNTIYF; cdr3_nt: TGTGCCAGCAGCGTAGAGGGGCTTACGCCTGGAAACACCATATATTTT
j_call: TRBJ2-7; v_call: TRBV27; clone_size: .; d_call: .; cdr3_aa: CASGVGRGLSYEQYF; cdr3_nt: TGTGCCAGCGGAGTGGGCCGGGGTTTGTCCTACGAGCAGTACTTC
j_call: TRBJ2-7; v_call: TRBV15; clone_size: .; d_call: .; cdr3_aa: CATSSRGIIFTYEQYF; cdr3_nt: TGTGCCACCAGCAGTAGAGGGATTATTTTTACCTACGAGCAGTACTTC
j_call: TRBJ2-1; v_call: TRBV6-5; clone_size: .; d_call: .; cdr3_aa: CASSYSSISEEFF; cdr3_nt: TGTGCCAGCAGTTACTCGTCAATCTCGGAGGAGTTCTTC
j_call: TRBJ1-1; v_call: TRBV29-1; clone_size: .; d_call: .; cdr3_aa: CSVEKGPMRNTEAFF; cdr3_nt: TGCAGCGTTGAAAAGGGGCCTATGAGGAACACTGAAGCTTTCTTT
j_call: TRBJ1-4; v_call: TRBV27; clone_size: .; d_call: TRBD1; cdr3_aa: CASSLTGTNEKLFF; cdr3_nt: TGTGCCAGCAGTTTGACAGGGACTAATGAAAAACTGTTTTTT
j_call: TRBJ1-4; v_call: TRBV30; clone_size: .; d_call: .; cdr3_aa: CAWSNRVGIREKLFF; cdr3_nt: TGTGCCTGGAGCAATCGAGTGGGAATTCGTGAAAAACTGTTTTTT
j_call: TRBJ1-1; v_call: TRBV5-5; clone_size: .; d_call: .; cdr3_aa: CASSFGINTEAFF; cdr3_nt: TGTGCCAGCAGCTTCGGGATCAACACTGAAGCTTTCTTT
j_call: TRBJ1-2; v_call: TRBV9; clone_size: few; d_call: .; cdr3_aa: CASSTDRIYGYTF; cdr3_nt: TGTGCCAGCAGCACTGACAGAATATATGGCTACACCTTC
j_call: TRBJ1-1; v_call: TRBV13; clone_size: .; d_call: .; cdr3_aa: CASSPDGHMNTEAFF; cdr3_nt: TGTGCCAGCAGTCCGGACGGCCACATGAACACTGAAGCTTTCTTT
j_call: TRBJ2-4; v_call: TRBV5-4; clone_size: .; d_call: .; cdr3_aa: CASRRWGAAKNIQYF; cdr3_nt: TGTGCCAGCAGGCGGTGGGGCGCGGCCAAAAACATTCAGTACTTC
j_call: TRBJ2-7; v_call: TRBV29-1; clone_size: .; d_call: .; cdr3_aa: CSVAPTDTYEQYF; cdr3_nt: TGCAGCGTTGCACCGACGGATACCTACGAGCAGTACTTC
j_call: TRBJ2-7; v_call: TRBV5-6; clone_size: .; d_call: TRBD2; cdr3_aa: CASSPTLSGFYEQYF; cdr3_nt: TGTGCCAGCAGCCCCACCCTTAGCGGGTTCTACGAGCAGTACTTC
j_call: TRBJ2-2; v_call: TRBV4-1; clone_size: once; d_call: TRBD1; cdr3_aa: CASSHPGQGANTGELFF; cdr3_nt: TGCGCCAGCAGCCACCCGGGACAGGGGGCGAACACCGGGGAGCTGTTTTTT
j_call: TRBJ1-4; v_call: TRBV7-9; clone_size: .; d_call: .; cdr3_aa: CASSLSGLNEKLFF; cdr3_nt: TGTGCCAGCAGCTTGTCGGGTCTTAATGAAAAACTGTTTTTT
j_call: TRBJ2-7; v_call: TRBV5-1; clone_size: .; d_call: TRBD1; cdr3_aa: CASSLIQGAHEQYF; cdr3_nt: TGCGCCAGCAGCTTGATTCAGGGGGCCCACGAGCAGTACTTC